One and the same sample provided the 16 T cell receptor beta chains below, sequenced in a study of control samples from healthy donors and cancer patients. Assay used: immunoSEQ multiplex PCR; TCRdb lists only in-frame clones, some missing. Here the sample spans 95,000 to 100,000 clones, 75% to 90% being singletons. The sample consisted of blood. The receptors were gathered from a man aged 30-40 years in good health.

V gene TRBV6-4 combines with J gene TRBJ2-3; no firm D call. V lost 5 bases and J lost 6, with 12 bases in between. CDR3 size: 13 residues. The germline gives CDR1 MRHNA, CDR2 SNTAGT. The CDR3, as DNA: TGTGCCAGCAGTTCCGCCTTGGGGGATACGCAGTATTTT. Protein sequence: CASSSALGDTQYF.

The CDR3 reads CASREADTQYF. CDR3 in DNA: TGCGCCAGCAGAGAGGCCGATACGCAGTATTTT. The chain combines TRBV5-1 with TRBJ2-3, with D hard to call. CDR3 size: 11 residues. CDR1 is SGHRS and CDR2 is YFSETQ in the germline V gene. With 5 bases removed from V and 6 bases from J, the gap between germline ends came to 7 bases.

The CDR3 nucleotides read TGCAGCGGCGGACAGGGCACAGATACGCAGTATTTT. Amino acids: CSGGQGTDTQYF. The chain carries TRBV29-1 and TRBJ2-3; TRBD1 matches 7 bases. The CDR3 contains 12 residues. Germline V CDR1 and CDR2: SQVTM, ANQGSEA. V lost 7 bases and J lost 1; bases outside the gene matches: 2.

The rearrangement uses TRBV27 and TRBJ1-4, with a tentative D call TRBD1 (5 bases). CDR3 length: 14 residues. Germline V gene data show CDR1 as MNHEY and CDR2 as SMNVEV (reference sequence). Trimming stripped 9 bases from V and 5 bases from J, with 16 bases between. The CDR3 region has the DNA TGTGCCAGTAGACAGTTTAAGTCGAATGAAAAACTGTTTTTT. Amino acid sequence: CASRQFKSNEKLFF.

V usage is TRBV5-5 and J usage is TRBJ1-1; a possible D gene is TRBD1 (6 bases). The V gene lost 0 bases and the J gene lost 1 base, with 10 bases spanning the gap. Germline V gives CDR1 SGHKS, CDR2 YYEKEE (reference sequence). The CDR3 has 15 residues. For the CDR3, the DNA is TGTGCCAGCAGCTTGGACCTGGACAGGAACACTGAAGCTTTCTTT. It is translated as CASSLDLDRNTEAFF.

The rearrangement joins TRBV6-5 to TRBJ1-2; D remains unclear. Germline V CDR1 and CDR2: MNHEY, SVGAGI. The CDR3 has 15 amino acids. V was clipped by 6 bases and J by 7 bases, with 21 bases between them. CDR3 DNA sequence: TGTGCCAGCAGCACTACTGCAATACCCGGCCGTGGCTACACCTTC. Residues: CASSTTAIPGRGYTF.

This sequence joins TRBV3-1 (or the pseudogene TRBV3-2) and TRBJ1-1; a weak D match, TRBD1 (5 bases). Germline V lookup: CDR1 LGHDT, CDR2 YNNKEL (reference sequence). V was pared by 6 bases and J by 6 bases, with 8 bases between. The CDR3 has 11 residues. The DNA for the CDR3 is TGTGCCAGCAGTTCAGGGTCTGAAGCTTTCTTT. Translating gives CASSSGSEAFF.

V is TRBV15 and J is TRBJ2-7; no clear D. Germline V CDR1 and CDR2: LNHNV, YYDKDF (reference sequence). This CDR3 comprises 14 residues. Deletions cut 0 bases from V and 5 bases from J, with 11 bases between. CDR3 loop: CATSRDFASDEQYF. CDR3 sequence (DNA): TGTGCCACCAGCAGAGATTTCGCGTCAGACGAGCAGTACTTC.

The J gene is TRBJ2-7, the V gene TRBV7-2; D not certain. The CDR3 is 15 amino acids. From germline, CDR1 is SGHTA and CDR2 FQGNSA. Trimming took 5 bases from V and 7 from J, leaving 21 bases between them. CDR3 nucleotides: TGTGCCAGCAGCCAAGAGGTCGGCATCTTAAGGGAGCAGTACTTC. It is translated as CASSQEVGILREQYF.

The genes are TRBV4-3 and TRBJ1-4; D gene ambiguous. Trimming took off 5 bases at V and 5 bases at J, with 15 bases between the two ends. CDR1 is LGHNA, CDR2 YSLEER, per germline. The CDR3 loop spans 15 amino acids. CDR3 nucleotide sequence: TGCGCCAGCAGCAAGGAGCCAGGATTAAATGAAAAACTGTTTTTT. This gives the protein CASSKEPGLNEKLFF.

This clone was recorded only once. The CDR3 bases are TGTGCCAGCAGTTTGTCGGACGGGGAGAACACTGAAGCTTTCTTT. Amino acids: CASSLSDGENTEAFF. The V and J genes are TRBV28 and TRBJ1-1; D remains unclear. CDR1 is MDHEN and CDR2 is SYDVKM in the germline V gene. V gave up 3 bases and J gave up 1 base, with 12 bases separating them. This CDR3 spans 15 amino acids.

The chain is built from TRBV4-1 and TRBJ1-3; D is possibly TRBD1 (5 bases). Germline-derived CDR1 and CDR2 are MGHRA and YSYEKL. V was pared by 2 bases and J by 0 bases, with 8 bases between. This CDR3 comprises 15 residues. This chain's CDR3 is CASSQRQLSGNTIYF. In nucleotides, the CDR3 is TGCGCCAGCAGCCAACGACAGCTCTCTGGAAACACCATATATTTT.

This clone was seen a single time. The chain carries TRBV27 and TRBJ1-1; 11 nucleotides match TRBD1. Trimming removed 6 bases from V and 8 bases from J; junction bases left unmatched: 5. Germline V lookup: CDR1 MNHEY, CDR2 SMNVEV (reference sequence). This CDR3 spans 13 amino acids. This chain's CDR3 is CASRRRDRGEAFF. The DNA of the CDR3 is TGTGCCAGCAGACGCCGGGACAGGGGGGAAGCTTTCTTT.

This clone was detected a few times. This chain joins TRBV4-1 and TRBJ1-1; 8 bases line up with TRBD1. The length of the CDR3 is 14 residues. CDR1 is MGHRA and CDR2 is YSYEKL in the germline V gene. V dropped 4 bases and J dropped 7; count of bases not matched to a gene: 8. This chain's CDR3 is CASSRYRGMGEAFF. CDR3 DNA: TGCGCCAGCAGCCGTTACAGGGGGATGGGTGAAGCTTTCTTT.

This clone occurred a few times. V gene TRBV7-2 combines with J gene TRBJ1-5, with TRBD1 identical over 7 bases. V dropped 4 bases and J dropped 7; count of bases not matched to a gene: 7. The CDR3 covers 14 residues. The germline V gene encodes CDR1 SGHTA and CDR2 FQGNSA. Written as DNA, the CDR3 is TGTGCCAGCAGCTACTCAGGGGGTAGCCAGCCCCAGCATTTT. It encodes CASSYSGGSQPQHF.

The chain recombines TRBV10-2 with TRBJ2-1; possibly TRBD1 or TRBD2 for D (5 bases each). Looked up from germline, CDR1 is WSHSY and CDR2 is SAAADI. Trimming took off 7 bases at V and 5 bases at J, with 21 bases between the two ends. This CDR3 has 16 amino acids. The CDR3, as DNA: TGCGCCAGCAAAACTGCCGGGAATGGGGCACACAATGAGCAGTTCTTC. Amino acid sequence: CASKTAGNGAHNEQFF.